This T cell receptor beta chain came from a study of circulating CD8 cells and anti-PD-1 response in melanoma. At the level of the study: Treatment was intravenous nivolumab at 3 mg/kg every 2 weeks. Responders had complete or partial responses; non-responders had stable or progressive disease.

Trimming stripped 3 bases from V and 0 bases from J, with 15 bases between. The V gene's germline CDR1 is LGHDT and CDR2 YNNKEL (reference sequence). The CDR3 consists of 17 residues. Live CD3+CD8+TCRalphabeta+ cells were sorted into four subsets by PD-1 and/or TIGIT. Using approximately 15 ng of total RNA, TCR libraries were made with the QIAseq Immune Repertoire TCR panel. Via MiXCR, TCRdb re-called the reads, giving one row per CDR3 protein. In the table there are around 460 distinct CDR3 sequences, around 9% of which are singletons. Study-wide findings and caveats: Diversity ranked highest in DNEG and lowest in TIGIT subsets. Replicates were generally not done for experiments.

This clonotype is deemed large (0.1 to 1%). Its antigen is unknown. J is TRBJ2-1 and V is TRBV3-1; a weak D match, TRBD1 (6 bases). Sequenced material: CD8+ T cells from PBMCs, taken at baseline or after one month of anti-PD-1 therapy (not recorded which). The clonotype originates from a human donor with melanoma. Here the CDR3 DNA reads TGTGCCAGCAGCCAGGACAGAGGAACCCCCTCCTACAATGAGCAGTTCTTC. Its translation is CASSQDRGTPSYNEQFF.